These 9 T cell receptor beta chains came from one sample sequenced in a study of Ad26.COV2.S vaccination and SARS-CoV-2 variants. TCRdb keeps only in-frame clones here, not all; method: immunoSEQ multiplex PCR. The sample lists some 640,000 clones, roughly 90% occurring once. Indicated treatment: around 19 received Ad26.COV2.S at low or high dose, single or two shots; several received placebo; per-sample allocation not given. Day 63 after the first vaccine or placebo injection was the time point for sampling. Source: peripheral blood, taken in a trial of Ad26.COV2.S vaccine versus placebo. All receptors come from a person between 18 and 65 years old who received the Ad26.COV2.S COVID-19 vaccine or a placebo.

The chain recombines TRBV7-2 with TRBJ1-1, with 8 nucleotides matching TRBD1. The junction had 6 bases not matched to a gene; V was cut back by 5 bases and J by 1 base. The CDR3 has 15 residues. Looked up from germline, CDR1 is SGHTA and CDR2 is FQGNSA. The CDR3 spells CASSIVTGANTEAFF. The CDR3 coding sequence is TGTGCCAGCAGCATCGTGACAGGGGCGAACACTGAAGCTTTCTTT.

V usage is TRBV7-6 and J usage is TRBJ1-2; D ambiguous. This CDR3 comprises 12 residues. The germline V gene has CDR1 SGHVS and CDR2 FNYEAQ. Trimming took off 6 bases at V and 6 bases at J, with 11 bases between the two ends. This CDR3 reads CASSSDRNGYTF. CDR3 nucleotide sequence: TGTGCCAGCAGTTCGGACCGAAATGGCTACACCTTC.

V and J are TRBV5-4 and TRBJ1-2; D gene unclear. V was cut by 0 bases and J by 3 bases, with 6 bases left in between. The CDR3 loop spans 13 amino acids. Germline V gene data show CDR1 as SGHNT and CDR2 as YYREEE (reference sequence). Here the CDR3 reads CASSLEQHYGYTF. CDR3 sequence (DNA): TGTGCCAGCAGCTTGGAACAGCACTATGGCTACACCTTC.

This rearrangement joins TRBV3-1 (or the pseudogene TRBV3-2) to TRBJ1-2; D call uncertain. V dropped 4 bases and J dropped 4 bases, with 10 bases sitting between them. This CDR3 region has 13 residues. The germline gives CDR1 LGHDT, CDR2 YNNKEL (reference sequence). Here the CDR3 DNA reads TGTGCCAGCAGCCGAGGGAATCGCTATGGCTACACCTTC. It specifies CASSRGNRYGYTF.

The rearrangement links TRBV7-9 to TRBJ2-2, with 13 bases that match TRBD2. Looked up from germline, CDR1 is SEHNR and CDR2 is FQNEAQ (reference sequence). This CDR3 is 16 amino acids long. Trimming at V came to 5 bases and at J to 2 bases, leaving 2 bases not matched to a gene. As DNA, the CDR3 is TGTGCCAGCAGCACTAGCGGGAGGGGAAACACCGGGGAGCTGTTTTTT. Translation gives CASSTSGRGNTGELFF.

This clone was counted a single time. V usage is TRBV3-1 (or the pseudogene TRBV3-2) and J usage is TRBJ2-7, with D possibly TRBD2 on 6 matching bases. CDR3 length: 16 residues. Trimming shortened V by 1 base and J by 2 bases, and 15 bases separated the two germline ends. Germline loops: CDR1 LGHDT, CDR2 YNNKEL (reference sequence). The CDR3 is CASSQVGTSPTYEQYF. CDR3 coding DNA: TGTGCCAGCAGCCAAGTTGGGACTTCCCCAACCTACGAGCAGTACTTC.

The V gene is TRBV9, the J gene TRBJ2-1; D ambiguous. The CDR3 loop spans 14 amino acids. Germline assignment: CDR1 SGDLS and CDR2 YYNGEE. With 3 bases removed from V and 1 base from J, the gap between germline ends came to 8 bases. CDR3 protein: CASSATASYNEQFF. CDR3 sequence (DNA): TGTGCCAGCAGCGCCACGGCATCCTACAATGAGCAGTTCTTC.

The chain has TRBV5-4 and TRBJ2-7, with D possibly TRBD2 on 6 matching bases. The length of the CDR3 is 15 residues. The V end was cut by 1 base, the J end by 6 bases, with 17 bases between. The germline CDR1 and CDR2 sequences are SGHNT and YYREEE (reference sequence). The CDR3 sequence is CASSLPRGGRFEQYF. Here the CDR3 DNA reads TGTGCCAGCAGCTTGCCGCGGGGCGGACGTTTCGAGCAGTACTTC.

The V call is TRBV30, the J call TRBJ1-2; D remains ambiguous. CDR1 and CDR2 from the germline V gene are GTSNPN and SVGIG (reference sequence). Trimming stripped 2 bases from V and 3 bases from J, with 10 bases between. The length of the CDR3 is 13 residues. CDR3 amino acids: CAWSLGNDYGYTF. The CDR3 DNA reads TGTGCCTGGAGTTTGGGAAATGACTATGGCTACACCTTC.